These 20 T cell receptor beta chains were all obtained from the same sample, sequenced in a study of T cell responses to AZD1222 COVID-19 vaccine. Generated by immunoSEQ multiplex PCR, the TCRdb table keeps only in-frame clones and is missing some. The table has nearly 100,000 clones, about 88% seen once; the top ten hold about 2.5%. This specimen was peripheral blood, taken on day 0 of AZD1222 vaccination. The receptors shown here come from an adult in good health.

V and J are TRBV18 and TRBJ2-5; no definite D call. Per germline, CDR1 KGHSH and CDR2 LQKENI. Trimming took 8 bases from V and 3 from J, leaving 10 bases between them. This CDR3 has 12 amino acids. CDR3 sequence (DNA): TGTGCCAGCGCCCGGGTCGAAGAGACCCAGTACTTC. Translation gives CASARVEETQYF.

This clone was counted a few times. The chain recombines TRBV21-1 with TRBJ1-3. TRBV21-1 is designated a pseudogene. CDR3 length: 14 residues. The CDR3 sequence is CASRVPSVRNTIYF. In DNA, the CDR3 is TGTGCCAGCAGGGTTCCGTCGGTCAGAAACACCATATATTTT.

This rearrangement joins TRBV25-1 to TRBJ1-6; no firm D call. The CDR3 loop spans 17 amino acids. V lost 1 base and J lost 8, with 18 bases in between. Germline CDR1 MGHDK, CDR2 SYGVNS. CDR3 amino acids: CASSESGPNAVDSPLHF. CDR3 DNA sequence: TGTGCCAGCAGTGAATCCGGGCCCAACGCTGTGGATTCACCCCTCCACTTT.

The genes are TRBV9 and TRBJ2-7; D tentatively reads TRBD1 or TRBD2 (5 bases each). Germline CDR1 is SGDLS and CDR2 is YYNGEE. V was pared by 5 bases and J by 2 bases, with 14 bases between. The CDR3 loop spans 14 amino acids. CDR3 residues: CASSLGTETYEQYF. In nucleotides, the CDR3 is TGTGCCAGCAGTCTCGGGACGGAGACCTACGAGCAGTACTTC.

DNA of the CDR3: TGTGCCAGCAGTCGCTCCTCCTATAATTCACCCCTCCACTTT. Protein: CASSRSSYNSPLHF. The V call is TRBV6-5, the J call TRBJ1-6; no clear D. The CDR3 consists of 14 residues. Germline values: CDR1 MNHEY, CDR2 SVGAGI. V gave up 5 bases and J gave up 0 bases, with 5 bases separating them.

This clone occurred a few times. The rearrangement uses TRBV6-5 and TRBJ2-3; 8 bases match TRBD1. Looked up from germline, CDR1 is MNHEY and CDR2 is SVGAGI. The CDR3 covers 14 residues. Losses at the gene ends were 5 bases for V and 6 bases for J; bases not matched to a gene: 7. Here the CDR3 reads CASSLQGAIDTQYF. In DNA, the CDR3 is TGTGCCAGCAGTCTCCAGGGGGCGATTGATACGCAGTATTTT.

The chain recombines TRBV20-1 with TRBJ1-1; no reliable D call. CDR3 length equals 11 residues. Looked up from germline, CDR1 is DFQATT and CDR2 is SNEGSKA (reference sequence). V was pared by 5 bases and J by 5 bases, with 9 bases between. DNA for the CDR3: TGCAGTGCTTTAAAACAGACTGAAGCTTTCTTT. Amino acids: CSALKQTEAFF.

This clone has only one observation. The chain couples TRBV12-3 or TRBV12-4 to TRBJ2-2, with D perhaps TRBD1 or TRBD2 (5 bases each). V lost 7 bases to trimming and J lost 5 bases, with 11 bases between them. This CDR3 has 13 residues. In DNA form, the CDR3 reads TGTGCCAGCACTCCCGAGGGGACCGGGGAGCTGTTTTTT. Its protein product is CASTPEGTGELFF.

The J gene is TRBJ1-1, the V gene TRBV6-4; D is unresolved. The V and J ends lost 6 bases and 8 bases respectively, with 16 bases between them. The CDR3 is made up of 13 amino acids. Per germline, CDR1 MRHNA and CDR2 SNTAGT. This chain's CDR3 is CASSDGVGVEAFF. Here the CDR3 DNA reads TGTGCCAGCAGCGATGGGGTAGGAGTCGAAGCTTTCTTT.

The chain carries TRBV5-4 and TRBJ1-2; 7 nucleotides agree with TRBD1. The V gene's germline CDR1 is SGHNT and CDR2 YYREEE (reference sequence). This CDR3 is built from 15 residues. J was trimmed by 3 bases and V by 0 bases; bases with no gene match: 5. CDR3 sequence reads: CASSLENRGYYGYTF. The CDR3 DNA reads TGTGCCAGCAGCTTGGAAAACAGGGGATACTATGGCTACACCTTC.

The rearrangement joins TRBV30 to TRBJ1-5, with D possibly matching TRBD1 (6 bases). V was clipped by 2 bases and J by 3 bases, with 11 bases between them. From germline, CDR1 is GTSNPN and CDR2 SVGIG (reference sequence). The CDR3 has 14 residues. CDR3 in amino acids: CAWSTWTANQPQHF. The DNA for the CDR3 is TGTGCCTGGAGTACGTGGACAGCCAATCAGCCCCAGCATTTT.

The CDR3 nucleotides are TGTGCCAGCAGCTTAGGTGGTAGCGGGGGGTACAATGAGCAGTTCTTC. Protein sequence: CASSLGGSGGYNEQFF. V and J are TRBV7-9 and TRBJ2-1, with 10 bases matching TRBD2. The CDR3 contains 16 residues. The V and J ends lost 1 base and 4 bases, in that order; junction bases with no gene match: 4. Germline V lookup: CDR1 SEHNR, CDR2 FQNEAQ (reference sequence).

This sequence joins TRBV19 and TRBJ1-5; TRBD1 matches 7 bases. V trimming: 9 bases; J trimming: 0 bases; junction bases outside the gene matches: 11. This CDR3 contains 16 residues. Germline V gives CDR1 LNHDA, CDR2 SQIVND (reference sequence). The CDR3 region is CASRRTGDYSNQPQHF. CDR3 in DNA: TGTGCCAGCCGGAGGACAGGCGACTATAGCAATCAGCCCCAGCATTTT.

The J gene is TRBJ1-2, the V gene TRBV21-1. TRBV21-1 is a documented pseudogene. CDR3 length: 9 amino acids. CDR3 sequence: CASSIFYTF. The CDR3, as DNA: TGTGCCAGCAGCATTTTCTACACCTTC.

This chain links TRBV18 with TRBJ1-4; possibly TRBD1 for D (6 bases). V lost 6 bases and J 7 bases, leaving 15 bases between the germline ends. This CDR3 is 14 amino acids long. Germline V gene lookup returns CDR1 KGHSH and CDR2 LQKENI. CDR3 coding DNA: TGTGCCAGCTCGCCGGACAGAGGGGCTGAAAAACTGTTTTTT. Translating gives CASSPDRGAEKLFF.

The genes are TRBV30 and TRBJ2-1, with D uncertain. Germline loops: CDR1 GTSNPN, CDR2 SVGIG (reference sequence). This CDR3 has 14 amino acids. V gave up 4 bases and J gave up 5 bases, with 15 bases separating them. For the CDR3, the DNA is TGTGCCTGGACTCGAACCGGGCCGAACAATGAGCAGTTCTTC. Translating it yields CAWTRTGPNNEQFF.

This chain joins TRBV28 and TRBJ2-5, with TRBD1 as a possible D gene (6 bases). Trimming pared 5 bases from V and 6 bases from J, leaving 10 bases between. Germline-derived CDR1 and CDR2 are MDHEN and SYDVKM. This CDR3 contains 12 residues. The CDR3 region has the DNA TGTGCCAGCAGTAGCCAGGGGAAGACCCAGTACTTC. Translated, it gives CASSSQGKTQYF.

The chain has TRBV6-5 and TRBJ1-5, with TRBD1 as a possible D gene (5 bases). This CDR3 is 14 amino acids long. The germline CDR1 and CDR2 sequences are MNHEY and SVGAGI. Trimming removed 6 bases at V and 5 bases at J, with 14 bases between. The CDR3 loop reads CASSYERGYQPQHF. In nucleotides, the CDR3 is TGTGCCAGCAGCTATGAAAGGGGTTATCAGCCCCAGCATTTT.

This chain joins TRBV28 and TRBJ2-3; D possibly corresponds to TRBD2 (5 bases). The germline V gene has CDR1 MDHEN and CDR2 SYDVKM. The V gene lost 7 bases and the J gene lost 0 bases, with 14 bases spanning the gap. CDR3 length: 15 residues. CDR3 DNA sequence: TGTGCCAGCACTGGGAACCGGGGTAGCACAGATACGCAGTATTTT. Its protein product is CASTGNRGSTDTQYF.

The rearrangement joins TRBV28 to TRBJ2-4; 10 bases match TRBD2. The V gene end was trimmed by 7 bases and the J gene end by 7 bases; junction bases not matched to a gene: 10. Germline CDR1 is MDHEN and CDR2 is SYDVKM. This CDR3 spans 15 amino acids. CDR3 nucleotide sequence: TGTGCCAGCAACTCCTACAGCGGGGGGGCGAACATTCAGTACTTC. This translates into CASNSYSGGANIQYF.